This T cell receptor (beta chain) originates from a study of beta chain features in type 1 diabetes. Overall study findings and caveats: Any HLA type influence on TCRB rearrangement was left unresolved here. More deletions and fewer insertions at VDJ junctions were found in patients with type 1 diabetes.

This clone was detected only a few times. Its antigen is not known. The investigators reverse transcribed all of the isolated RNA, so they sequenced expressed TCRB transcripts. Profiling relied on immunoSEQ multiplex PCR, and the TCRdb table lists in-frame clones only, not all of them. The sample includes a few hundred thousand clones, approximately 10% of them seen just once. CD45RO/CCR7/CD25/CD127/CD95/CD27 separated CD4+ naive, central memory, regulatory and stem cell-like memory cells by sorting. CDR3 size: 17 residues. Trimming took 0 bases from V and 0 from J, leaving 12 bases between them. CDR1 is LNHNV, CDR2 YYDKDF, per germline (reference sequence).

This chain links TRBV15 with TRBJ1-5; perhaps TRBD1 as D (5 bases). The specimen was naive CD4+ T cells from blood. This TCR was recovered from a young woman in good health. In DNA, the CDR3 is TGTGCCACCAGCAGAGATCAGGGAGGTCATAGCAATCAGCCCCAGCATTTT. This gives the protein CATSRDQGGHSNQPQHF.